What follows describes a single T cell receptor (beta chain). The germline V and J ends were trimmed by 6 bases and 0 bases, with 12 bases remaining between them. The length of the CDR3 is 15 residues. Looked up from germline, CDR1 is MDHEN and CDR2 is SYDVKM. As handled by the study authors: Estimates of nucleated cell counts were drawn from the amplification of reference gene primers. Profiled with immunoSEQ multiplex PCR; TCRdb holds only in-frame clones, not every one. V and J calls and clone size follow that table, whereas D and trimming were derived from the DNA. The table shows about 73,000 clones, with roughly 76% occurring only once. This specimen comes from a study of blood T cell repertoires in COVID-19. Study summary: The United States, Italy and Spain were the sources of the acute and convalescent COVID-19 samples. Nucleic acid was either cDNA or gDNA, and it came from T cells, B-cell-depleted T cells, or PBMCs.

The clonotype originates from a woman in her 70s with acute or convalescent COVID-19. This sequence joins TRBV28 and TRBJ1-5, with D perhaps matching TRBD1 (5 bases). The material sequenced was peripheral blood. CDR3 residues: CASRFRQISNQPQHF. The CDR3 DNA reads TGTGCCAGCAGATTCCGACAGATTAGCAATCAGCCCCAGCATTTT.